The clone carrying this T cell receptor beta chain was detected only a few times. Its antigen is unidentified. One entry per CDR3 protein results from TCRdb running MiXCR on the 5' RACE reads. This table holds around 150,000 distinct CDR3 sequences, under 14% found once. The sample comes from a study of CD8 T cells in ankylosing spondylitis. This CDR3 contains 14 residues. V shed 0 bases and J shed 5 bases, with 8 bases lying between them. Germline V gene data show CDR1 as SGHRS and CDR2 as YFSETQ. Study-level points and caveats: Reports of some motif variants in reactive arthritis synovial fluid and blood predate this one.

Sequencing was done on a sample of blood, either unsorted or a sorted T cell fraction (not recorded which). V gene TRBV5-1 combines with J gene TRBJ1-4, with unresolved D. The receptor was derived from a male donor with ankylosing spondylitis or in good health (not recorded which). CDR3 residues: CASSLDVFNEKLFF. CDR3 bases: TGCGCCAGCAGCTTGGACGTATTCAATGAAAAACTGTTTTTT.